The 17 T cell receptor beta chains below come from one sample, sequenced in a study of early T cells in non-severe SARS-CoV-2 infection. TCRdb analysed the 5' RACE reads with MiXCR anew, one entry per CDR3 protein. The sample carries tens of thousands of distinct CDR3 sequences, under 6% recorded once. What was sequenced was whole blood. Receptors originate from an adult who was a healthcare worker with PCR-confirmed SARS-CoV-2 infection or an uninfected control (not recorded which).

This clonotype has ten or more counts. The CDR3 region has the DNA TGTGCCAGCAGCTTAGTCCTCGATTCACCCCTCCACTTT. The encoded protein is CASSLVLDSPLHF. The rearrangement joins TRBV7-9 to TRBJ1-6, with D unresolved. CDR1 and CDR2 (germline): SEHNR, FQNEAQ (reference sequence). CDR3 size: 13 residues. V lost 1 base to trimming and J lost 8 bases, with 6 bases between them.

This clonotype was seen ten or more times. The rearrangement joins TRBV27 to TRBJ2-7; D is unresolved. Trimming removed 6 bases at V and 4 bases at J, with 13 bases between. Germline CDR1 MNHEY, CDR2 SMNVEV (reference sequence). CDR3 length equals 13 residues. The CDR3 reads CASSNLGPYEQYF. CDR3 DNA sequence: TGTGCCAGCAGCAACCTTGGACCTTACGAGCAGTACTTC.

In this sample, this clonotype turned up a few times. This rearrangement joins TRBV10-3 to TRBJ2-2; no clear D gene. Between the trimmed V and J ends, which lost 7 bases and 0 bases, there was a span of 12 bases. Germline V lookup: CDR1 ENHRY, CDR2 SYGVKD. CDR3 length: 15 amino acids. The CDR3 sequence: CAITPSGANTGELFF. CDR3 in DNA: TGTGCCATCACCCCCTCCGGCGCGAACACCGGGGAGCTGTTTTTT.

The V and J genes are TRBV18 and TRBJ1-6; 8 bases align to TRBD1. This CDR3 comprises 15 residues. Germline lookup yields CDR1 KGHSH and CDR2 LQKENI. V dropped 5 bases and J dropped 7; count of bases not matched to a gene: 7. The CDR3 sequence: CASSSWTGRNSPLHF. CDR3 DNA: TGTGCCAGCTCATCATGGACAGGGAGAAATTCACCCCTCCACTTT.

This clonotype was observed at least ten times. V is TRBV18 and J is TRBJ2-1, with D possibly being TRBD2 (5 bases). CDR3 length: 14 residues. CDR1 is KGHSH and CDR2 is LQKENI in the germline V gene. The ends were cut back, 1 base at V and 7 bases at J, with 11 bases in the middle. CDR3 nucleotides: TGTGCCAGCTCACCACAAAGAACGGGAAATGAGCAGTTCTTC. Protein product: CASSPQRTGNEQFF.

This clonotype was counted at least ten times. The V call is TRBV6-2 or TRBV6-3, the J call TRBJ1-5; tentative D call: TRBD1 (5 bases). The CDR3 consists of 14 residues. V lost 6 bases and J lost 0, with 9 bases in between. Germline V CDR1 and CDR2: MNHEY, SVGEGT. The CDR3 DNA is TGTGCCAGCAGAAGGACAAATAGCAATCAGCCCCAGCATTTT. It translates to CASRRTNSNQPQHF.

The table lists this clonotype with many counts. The rearrangement links TRBV5-1 to TRBJ1-1, with D maybe TRBD1 (6 bases). CDR1 and CDR2 from the germline V gene are SGHRS and YFSETQ. V dropped 0 bases and J dropped 2 bases, with 11 bases sitting between them. The CDR3 extends over 15 amino acids. The CDR3 nucleotides are TGCGCCAGCAGCTTGGTTGGGGGGCGAAACACTGAAGCTTTCTTT. Protein sequence: CASSLVGGRNTEAFF.

This clonotype came up many times. This sequence joins TRBV7-9 and TRBJ1-1, with D perhaps TRBD1 (6 bases). This CDR3 is built from 15 residues. Germline V gene lookup returns CDR1 SEHNR and CDR2 FQNEAQ (reference sequence). Trimming removed 6 bases at V and 7 bases at J, with 21 bases between. The DNA of the CDR3 is TGTGCCAGCAGTCAACGGGGGCGCGTTAGTAATGAAGCTTTCTTT. Translated: CASSQRGRVSNEAFF.

At least ten counts were recorded for this clonotype. The rearrangement uses TRBV20-1 and TRBJ2-3; TRBD1 is a possible D gene (6 bases). CDR1 and CDR2 (germline): DFQATT, SNEGSKA (reference sequence). V gave up 3 bases and J gave up 1 base, with 8 bases separating them. This CDR3 spans 13 amino acids. The CDR3 bases are TGCAGTGCTAGGTGGACAGGCACAGATACGCAGTATTTT. Protein: CSARWTGTDTQYF.

This clonotype occurred a few times. This chain connects TRBV7-9 to TRBJ1-1; D unresolved. Trimming left V 5 bases short and J 3 bases short, with 19 bases between. CDR1 and CDR2 (germline): SEHNR, FQNEAQ (reference sequence). This CDR3 contains 16 residues. CDR3 amino acids: CASSPGPKGLDTEAFF. The DNA for the CDR3 is TGTGCCAGCAGCCCCGGGCCGAAAGGGCTCGACACTGAAGCTTTCTTT.

Of note for this clonotype: Compared with germline, one end of the junction differs, possibly owing to a read error. The chain recombines TRBV7-3 with TRBJ2-7; 9 nucleotides match TRBD2. CDR3 length: 14 residues. CDR1 and CDR2 (germline): SGHTA, FQGTGA. CDR3 residues: CTSSLSGSSYEQYF. The CDR3 DNA sequence: TGTACCAGCAGTCTTAGCGGGAGCTCCTACGAGCAGTACTTC.

This chain uses TRBV30 with TRBJ1-2; tentatively, D is TRBD1 (6 bases). The CDR3 is made up of 14 amino acids. Germline-derived CDR1 and CDR2 are GTSNPN and SVGIG (reference sequence). Deletions cut 5 bases from V and 5 bases from J, with 18 bases between. CDR3 DNA sequence: TGTGCCTGGGGACGGACAGCTTCACAGTATGGCTACACCTTC. It is translated as CAWGRTASQYGYTF.

The sample holds many counts of this clonotype. The rearrangement uses TRBV20-1 and TRBJ1-2; perhaps TRBD1 as D (6 bases). Germline V gene lookup returns CDR1 DFQATT and CDR2 SNEGSKA (reference sequence). V lost 2 bases and J lost 4, with 11 bases in between. CDR3 size: 13 residues. CDR3: CSARPGEIYGYTF. For the CDR3, the DNA is TGCAGTGCTAGACCAGGGGAGATCTATGGCTACACCTTC.

V and J are TRBV12-3 or TRBV12-4 and TRBJ2-7; 13 bases align to TRBD2. Germline trimming cut 4 bases from V and 4 bases from J; bases unmatched to any gene: 7. The CDR3 is 16 amino acids. The CDR3 DNA sequence: TGTGCCAGCAGTTCCGCCCTGACTAGCGGGAGGTACGAGCAGTACTTC. Amino acid sequence: CASSSALTSGRYEQYF.

The genes are TRBV3-1 and TRBJ2-5; 7 bases are shared with TRBD1. The V segment lost 6 bases and the J segment 5 bases; nucleotides outside the gene matches: 9. Germline V gene data show CDR1 as LGHDT and CDR2 as YNNKEL (reference sequence). CDR3 length: 14 residues. CDR3 bases: TGTGCCAGCAGGATACTAGGGGACAGCGAGACCCAGTACTTC. Its protein product is CASRILGDSETQYF.

This clonotype has a handful of counts. The chain has TRBV6-5 and TRBJ2-7; 9 bases map to TRBD1. The CDR3 extends over 14 amino acids. V shed 6 bases and J 6 bases; nucleotides not matched to a gene: 9. Germline values: CDR1 MNHEY, CDR2 SVGAGI. The CDR3 nucleotides are TGTGCCAGCAGCCCCCGGGACAGGGTTCCCGAGCAGTACTTC. This encodes CASSPRDRVPEQYF.

This clonotype was counted many times. The chain uses TRBV11-3 and TRBJ2-3; D is perhaps TRBD1 (7 bases). The CDR3 extends over 15 amino acids. The germline V gene has CDR1 SGHNT and CDR2 YENEEA. Trimming pared 3 bases from V and 4 bases from J, leaving 14 bases between. The CDR3 nucleotides read TGTGCCAGCAGCTTGGGCGGAGGGGGCGCAGATACGCAGTATTTT. This sequence encodes CASSLGGGGADTQYF.